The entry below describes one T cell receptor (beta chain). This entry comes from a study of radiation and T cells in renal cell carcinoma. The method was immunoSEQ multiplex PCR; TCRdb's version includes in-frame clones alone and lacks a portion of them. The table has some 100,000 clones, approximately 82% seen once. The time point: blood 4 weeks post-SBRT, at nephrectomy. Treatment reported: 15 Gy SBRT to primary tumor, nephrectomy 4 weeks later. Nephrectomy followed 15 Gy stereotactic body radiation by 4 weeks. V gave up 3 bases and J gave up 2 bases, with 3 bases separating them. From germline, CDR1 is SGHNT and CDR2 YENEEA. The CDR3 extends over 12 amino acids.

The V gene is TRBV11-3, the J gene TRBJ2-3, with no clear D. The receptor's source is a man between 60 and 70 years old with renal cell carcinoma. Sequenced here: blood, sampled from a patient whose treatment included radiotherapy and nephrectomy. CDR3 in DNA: TGTGCCAGCAGCTTCCACACAGATACGCAGTATTTT. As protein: CASSFHTDTQYF. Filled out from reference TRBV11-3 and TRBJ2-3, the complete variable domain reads EAGVVQSPRYKIIEKKQPVAFWCNPISGHNTLYWYLQNLGQGPELLIRYENEEAVDDSQLPKDRFSAERLKGVDSTLKIQPAELGDSAVYLCASSFHTDTQYFGPGTRLTVL.